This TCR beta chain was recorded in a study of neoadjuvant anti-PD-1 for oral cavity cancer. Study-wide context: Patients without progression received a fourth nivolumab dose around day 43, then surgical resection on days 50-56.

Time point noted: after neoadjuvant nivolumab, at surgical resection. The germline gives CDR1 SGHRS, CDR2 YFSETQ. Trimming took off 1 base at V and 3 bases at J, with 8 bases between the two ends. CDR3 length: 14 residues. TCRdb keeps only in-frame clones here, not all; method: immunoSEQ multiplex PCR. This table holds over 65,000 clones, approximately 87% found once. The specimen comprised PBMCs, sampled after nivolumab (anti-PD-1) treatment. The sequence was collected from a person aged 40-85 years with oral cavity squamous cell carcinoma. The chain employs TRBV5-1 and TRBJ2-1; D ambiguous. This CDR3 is CASSLTPNYNEQFF. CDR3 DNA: TGCGCCAGCAGCTTGACCCCCAACTACAATGAGCAGTTCTTC.